Listed below are T cell receptor beta chains from one sample, sequenced in a study of radiotherapy plus CTLA-4 blockade in lung cancer. Repertoires were generated with immunoSEQ multiplex PCR, while TCRdb's copy carries only in-frame clones and drops some. The sample includes tens of thousands of clones, roughly 80% of them seen just once. Source: peripheral blood, taken from a patient treated with radiotherapy plus ipilimumab. The receptors stem from a human donor with non-small cell lung cancer who had a complete response to radiotherapy plus ipilimumab. CDR3s include the opening cysteine and the closing phenylalanine or tryptophan. The D gene is left open where the match is weak. Clone sizes are given selectively: once, few, many, or a class where the clone is expanded.

CDR3 length,clone size,V gene,J gene,D gene,CDR3 protein,CDR3 DNA
14,-,TRBV4-3,TRBJ1-1,-,CASSQSTGFTEAFF,TGCGCCAGCAGCCAATCAACAGGGTTCACTGAAGCTTTCTTT
15,-,TRBV5-1,TRBJ2-1,-,CASSLGGREGNEQFF,TGCGCCAGCAGCTTGGGTGGTCGGGAAGGGAATGAGCAGTTCTTC
13,-,TRBV30,TRBJ1-6,-,CAWSVRVDSPLHF,TGTGCCTGGAGTGTACGAGTTGATTCACCCCTCCACTTT
13,-,TRBV6-4,TRBJ2-1,-,CASSEEGAGEQFF,TGTGCCAGCAGTGAAGAAGGGGCAGGTGAGCAGTTCTTC
21,-,TRBV7-8,TRBJ1-5,-,CASSLQNTLNAGFPSNQPQHF,TGTGCCAGCAGCTTACAGAATACTTTAAATGCGGGGTTTCCTAGCAATCAGCCCCAGCATTTT
13,-,TRBV5-4,TRBJ1-2,-,CASSFGGPYGYTF,TGTGCCAGCAGCTTCGGGGGGCCCTATGGCTACACCTTC
14,-,TRBV5-1,TRBJ1-4,-,CASSLDSTNEKLFF,TGCGCCAGCAGCTTGGATTCGACTAATGAAAAACTGTTTTTT
13,-,TRBV7-9,TRBJ2-5,-,CASSLARVETQYF,TGTGCCAGCAGCTTAGCCAGGGTAGAGACCCAGTACTTC
15,few,TRBV5-4,TRBJ2-3,TRBD1,CASSGGQGASDTQYF,TGTGCCAGCAGCGGGGGACAGGGTGCGTCAGATACGCAGTATTTT
13,-,TRBV11-3,TRBJ1-1,TRBD1,CASSPDRDTEAFF,TGTGCCAGCAGCCCGGACAGGGATACTGAAGCTTTCTTT
18,-,TRBV19,TRBJ2-1,TRBD2,CASSTYPGLATVYNEQFF,TGTGCCAGTAGTACGTATCCGGGACTAGCGACGGTCTACAATGAGCAGTTCTTC
14,few,TRBV19,TRBJ1-3,-,CASSIGSGGNTIYF,TGTGCCAGTAGTATAGGTAGCGGAGGAAACACCATATATTTT
14,-,TRBV4-1,TRBJ1-1,-,CASSHSGSRSKAFF,TGCGCCAGCAGCCACTCAGGGTCCCGGTCTAAAGCTTTCTTT
15,-,TRBV4-3,TRBJ2-5,TRBD1,CASSQETGLGETQYF,TGCGCCAGCAGCCAAGAGACAGGGTTGGGAGAGACCCAGTACTTC
17,-,TRBV15,TRBJ2-2,TRBD1,CATSRVRTGIGTGELFF,TGTGCCACCAGCAGAGTCAGGACAGGGATAGGCACCGGGGAGCTGTTTTTT
16,-,TRBV7-2,TRBJ2-1,TRBD2,CASSFGTSGGVTEQFF,TGTGCCAGCAGCTTCGGGACTAGCGGGGGGGTAACTGAGCAGTTCTTC
15,-,TRBV2,TRBJ2-2,TRBD1,CASIEDRGGTGELFF,TGTGCCAGCATCGAGGACAGGGGTGGTACCGGGGAGCTGTTTTTT
16,-,TRBV18,TRBJ1-1,TRBD1,CASSSTTGTGGTEAFF,TGTGCCAGCTCATCCACAACCGGGACAGGGGGCACTGAAGCTTTCTTT
20,-,TRBV4-3,TRBJ2-2,-,CASSQDLQTSGSANTGELFF,TGCGCCAGCAGCCAAGATCTACAGACCTCTGGGAGCGCGAACACCGGGGAGCTGTTTTTT
17,-,TRBV4-3,TRBJ2-3,-,CASSHTGTREFTDTQYF,TGCGCCAGCAGCCACACAGGAACCCGGGAGTTCACAGATACGCAGTATTTT
15,once,TRBV18,TRBJ1-5,-,CASSTGSGSNQPQHF,TGTGCCAGCTCAACCGGGTCGGGGAGCAATCAGCCCCAGCATTTT
14,-,TRBV28,TRBJ2-1,TRBD2,CASTGTSGSNEQFF,TGTGCCAGCACAGGGACTAGCGGGAGTAATGAGCAGTTCTTC
14,-,TRBV7-2,TRBJ2-5,-,CASSPGGTQETQYF,TGTGCCAGCAGCCCTGGCGGCACTCAAGAGACCCAGTACTTC